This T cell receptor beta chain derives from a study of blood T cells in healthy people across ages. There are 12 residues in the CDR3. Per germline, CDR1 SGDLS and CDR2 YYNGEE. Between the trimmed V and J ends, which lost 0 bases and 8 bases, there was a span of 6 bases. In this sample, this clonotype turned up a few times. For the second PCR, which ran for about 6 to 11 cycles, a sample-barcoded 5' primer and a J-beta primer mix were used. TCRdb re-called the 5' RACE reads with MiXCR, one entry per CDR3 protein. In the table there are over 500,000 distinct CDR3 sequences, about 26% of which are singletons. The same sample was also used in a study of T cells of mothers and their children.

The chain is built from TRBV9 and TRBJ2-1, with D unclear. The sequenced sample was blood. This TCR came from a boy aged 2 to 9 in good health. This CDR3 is CASSVGSDEQFF. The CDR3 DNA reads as TGTGCCAGCAGCGTAGGCTCGGATGAGCAGTTCTTC. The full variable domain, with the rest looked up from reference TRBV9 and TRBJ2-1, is DSGVTQTPKHLITATGQRVTLRCSPRSGDLSVYWYQQSLDQGLQFLIQYYNGEERAKGNILERFSAQQFPDLHSELNLSSLELGDSALYFCASSVGSDEQFFGPGTRLTVL.